This T cell receptor (beta chain) came from a study of blood T cell repertoires in COVID-19. Overall study: The United States, Italy and Spain supplied acute and convalescent COVID-19 samples.

This CDR3 is 19 amino acids long. CDR1 and CDR2 (germline): SGHVS, FNYEAQ. Trimming removed 5 bases from V and 2 bases from J, with 26 bases in between. Repertoires were generated with immunoSEQ multiplex PCR, while TCRdb's copy carries only in-frame clones and drops some. This sample yields about 81,000 clones, of which approximately 87% are seen a single time; around 15% belongs to the top ten. The gene calls are TRBV7-6 and TRBJ2-3; perhaps TRBD1 as D (6 bases). Sequenced sample: peripheral blood. The source of this sequence is a woman between 70 and 85 years old with acute or convalescent COVID-19. In DNA, the CDR3 is TGTGCCAGCAGCCTCGCTGCCAGGGGAAACAGGCCTTCCACAGATACGCAGTATTTT. The encoded protein is CASSLAARGNRPSTDTQYF. Supplemented by reference TRBV7-6 and TRBJ2-3, the full variable domain reads GAGVSQSPRYKVTKRGQDVALRCDPISGHVSLYWYRQALGQGPEFLTYFNYEAQQDKSGLPNDRFSAERPEGSISTLTIQRTEQRDSAMYRCASSLAARGNRPSTDTQYFGPGTRLTVL.